This is a list of T cell receptor beta chains from one sample in a study of PD-1 blockade in classical Hodgkin lymphoma. Some clones are missing from TCRdb's copy, which holds only in-frame ones; the method was immunoSEQ multiplex PCR. Among 11,000 or so clones, approximately 88% were seen once, and the ten largest hold approximately 38%. The specimen was CD8+ T cells from blood, collected at baseline. These receptors originate from a human donor with classical Hodgkin lymphoma. Both conserved end residues are trimmed from each CDR3.

V,length,J,CDR3
TRBV11-3,16,TRBJ2-5,ASSLGELAGGQQETQY
TRBV7-9,10,TRBJ2-3,ASILVTDTQY
TRBV4-1,11,TRBJ2-7,ASSPSLSYEQY
TRBV9,12,TRBJ1-2,ASSVEPGLYGYT
TRBV10-1,14,TRBJ1-1,ASSSGNTRGDTEAF
TRBV2,14,TRBJ2-7,ASSEALGGRAHEQY
TRBV4-1,11,TRBJ1-2,ASSPLGPYGYT
TRBV5-6,12,TRBJ1-1,ASSLGQHHSEAF
TRBV5-1,18,TRBJ2-3,ASSLATGGGYRVARDTQY
TRBV6-5,11,TRBJ1-2,ASSMGRSYGYT
TRBV15,12,TRBJ2-7,ATSRELGGHEQY
TRBV9,11,TRBJ2-3,ASSPPRADTQY
TRBV25-1,11,TRBJ1-4,ASSEGQGEKLF
TRBV6-4,11,TRBJ2-2,ASSSGGTGELF
TRBV18,13,TRBJ2-7,ASSPDRGLVDEQY
TRBV7-6,11,TRBJ1-1,ASSLPGDTEAF
TRBV4-1,13,TRBJ2-7,ASSIQQASPDEQY
TRBV5-6,11,TRBJ1-1,ASSLLTAPEAF
TRBV6-4,13,TRBJ1-1,ARTGGRLMNTEAF
TRBV7-6,13,TRBJ1-1,ASSLVDGVNTEAF
TRBV4-1,13,TRBJ2-7,ASSHLTSGIYEQY
TRBV4-1,14,TRBJ2-7,ASSQDPGGLSYEQY
TRBV19,13,TRBJ1-1,ASSNPPTGVAEAF
TRBV9,9,TRBJ1-2,ASSSLYGYT
TRBV12-5,11,TRBJ1-5,ASGPGGNQPQH
TRBV7-2,15,TRBJ2-2,ASSSSLRTGYTGELF
TRBV13,12,TRBJ1-1,ASSLERMNTEAF
TRBV6-4,15,TRBJ2-5,ASSEKWLGVSAETQY
TRBV6-5,12,TRBJ2-1,ASSSGPVYNEQF
TRBV28,12,TRBJ2-5,ASSLDLNRETQY
TRBV4-1,13,TRBJ2-5,ASSHGIGGRETQY
TRBV27,13,TRBJ2-1,ASSSGLAGFREQF
TRBV27,11,TRBJ1-3,ASMGVPGNTIY
TRBV19,11,TRBJ2-2,ASSIPNTGELF
TRBV27,9,TRBJ2-1,ASRYWAEQF
TRBV5-4,11,TRBJ1-1,ASRTDLGPEAF
TRBV6-1,16,TRBJ1-2,ASSEDGVRVGFAYGYT
TRBV27,12,TRBJ2-7,ASSLTSGVYEQY
TRBV10-2,16,TRBJ2-1,AITGLAGNSGSYNEQF
TRBV7-9,13,TRBJ1-4,ASSYQGQKNEKLF
TRBV28,12,TRBJ1-1,ASSLSLANTEAF